This T cell receptor beta chain was profiled in a study of blood T cells in healthy people across ages. The CDR3 contains 13 residues. The V end lost 3 bases, the J end lost 10 bases, and 13 bases lay between the germline ends. Using a J-beta primer mix together with a sample-barcoded 5' primer, a second PCR was run for roughly 7 to 11 cycles. TCRdb itself ran the 5' RACE reads through MiXCR, one entry per CDR3 protein. The table lists more than 1,400,000 distinct CDR3 sequences, approximately 40% of them singletons. Sequencing was carried out using blood. The receptor was isolated from a young woman in good health. The chain combines TRBV12-3 or TRBV12-4 with TRBJ2-1, with D perhaps matching TRBD2 (6 bases). The CDR3 nucleotides read TGTGCCAGCAGTTTCTCTGGGACTTCCGAGCAGTTCTTC. Residues: CASSFSGTSEQFF.